This T cell receptor beta chain was retrieved from a study of cytotoxic CD8 clonotypes in ibrutinib-treated CLL. The CDR3 sequence is 13 residues long. V lost 4 bases, J lost 6 bases, and 9 bases lay in between. CDR1 is SGHTA, CDR2 FQGNSA, per germline. The table came from immunoSEQ multiplex PCR; TCRdb's copy has only in-frame clones and leaves some out. The sample lists 150,000 to 200,000 clones, about 88% seen once, with approximately 3% in the top ten. V usage is TRBV7-2 and J usage is TRBJ2-2; maybe TRBD2 (5 bases). The sequence came from a human donor with chronic lymphocytic leukemia. The sample here was PBMCs, taken at disease progression, from a patient treated with ibrutinib. CDR3 region: CASSSGLAGELFF. DNA for the CDR3: TGTGCCAGCAGCTCAGGACTGGCCGGGGAGCTGTTTTTT.